What follows are 20 T cell receptor beta chains derived from one specimen sequenced in a study of T cell clonality in common variable immunodeficiency. Study results and caveats: Common variable immunodeficiency TCR beta sequences reportedly had fewer deletions and N-nucleotide insertions.

Sequencing used immunoSEQ multiplex PCR; TCRdb keeps in-frame clones, though not all of them. The sample has 25,000 to 35,000 clones, none seen only once. These receptors lack a known antigen. Sequencing was performed on peripheral blood mononuclear cells. These receptors came from a human donor with common variable immunodeficiency.

This clone was seen many times. Coverage ceases 3 residues before the CDR3 finishes, and the germline J gene fills in the end. The chain combines TRBV18 with TRBJ1-4, with a tentative D call TRBD1 (6 bases). Germline loops: CDR1 KGHSH, CDR2 LQKENI. This CDR3 is built from 13 residues. The V end was cut by 8 bases, the J end by 6 bases, with 13 bases between. The sequenced part of the CDR3 DNA is TGTGCCAGCCGGAGGACAGTAGATGAAAAA. Amino acids: CASRRTVDEK. The CDR3 as a whole reads CASRRTVDEKLFF.

The CDR3 is CSARTNYNSPLHF. Partial CDR3 DNA: TGCAGTGCTAGGACAAACTATAATTCACCC. V is TRBV20-1 and J is TRBJ1-6; D ambiguous. The read gets to within 3 residues of the CDR3 end, and the germline J gene fills in the rest. The CDR3 length is 13 residues. The ends were cut back, 3 bases at V and 3 bases at J, with 6 bases in the middle. From germline, CDR1 is DFQATT and CDR2 SNEGSKA (reference sequence).

The sample holds many counts of this clone. Sequencing ends 3 residues short of the CDR3 end; the germline J gene provides the rest. This chain joins TRBV7-6 and TRBJ2-6; maybe TRBD1 (6 bases). The V end was cut by 5 bases, the J end by 1 base, with 9 bases between. Germline lookup yields CDR1 SGHVS and CDR2 FNYEAQ. The CDR3 spans 15 residues. The sequenced part of the CDR3 DNA is TGTGCCAGCAGCACACAGGGATCTGGGGCCAACGTC. Protein product: CASSTQGSGANV. The CDR3 in its entirety is CASSTQGSGANVLTF.

This clone was detected ten times or more. With the read ending 3 residues before the CDR3 end, the germline J gene is used to fill in that end. This chain joins TRBV10-1 and TRBJ2-1, with D tentatively TRBD1 (5 bases). This CDR3 spans 15 amino acids. Deletions cut 6 bases from V and 0 bases from J, with 12 bases between. Germline V CDR1 and CDR2: WNHNN, SYGVQD (reference sequence). CDR3 in amino acids: CASRAGSGSYNEQFF. CDR3 DNA (partial): TGCGCCAGCAGAGCAGGGTCCGGCTCCTACAATGAG.

This clone was detected a few times. The read finishes 3 residues shy of the CDR3 end, and the germline J gene is used to complete it. V usage is TRBV18 and J usage is TRBJ1-6, with 7 nucleotides matching TRBD1. The germline V gene has CDR1 KGHSH and CDR2 LQKENI. The V gene end was trimmed by 2 bases and the J gene end by 10 bases; junction bases not matched to a gene: 8. This CDR3 comprises 15 residues. Here the CDR3 reads CASSPLGDRASPLHF. CDR3 bases read: TGTGCCAGCTCACCATTAGGAGACAGGGCCTCACCC. The entire variable domain, with the rest obtained from reference TRBV18 and TRBJ1-6, is as follows: NAGVMQNPRHLVRRRGQEARLRCSPMKGHSHVYWYRQLPEEGLKFMVYLQKENIIDESGMPKERFSAEFPKEGPSILRIQQVVRGDSAAYFCASSPLGDRASPLHFGNGTRLTVT.

The table lists this clone with many counts. The observed sequence ends 3 residues before the CDR3 terminus, with the missing tail filled in from the germline J gene. The J gene is TRBJ1-1, the V gene TRBV18; 8 bases agree with TRBD1. The length of the CDR3 is 13 residues. Trimming at V came to 4 bases and at J to 7 bases, leaving 5 bases not matched to a gene. Germline CDR1 and CDR2: KGHSH and LQKENI. The CDR3 sequence: CASSQGQGGEAFF. The covered CDR3 bases are TGTGCCAGCTCACAAGGACAGGGCGGTGAA.

This clone was observed a handful of times. The read falls 3 residues short of the CDR3 end, and the missing part is taken from the germline J gene. This chain uses TRBV7-9 with TRBJ1-5; D is unresolved. Trimming shortened V by 2 bases and J by 3 bases, and 8 bases separated the two germline ends. Germline CDR1 is SEHNR and CDR2 is FQNEAQ (reference sequence). This CDR3 region has 14 residues. CDR3 DNA, as far as it was read: TGTGCCAGCAGCTTAACAGAAACCAATCAGCCC. It translates to CASSLTETNQP. The entire CDR3 reads CASSLTETNQPQHF.

This CDR3 reads CASSPDLADTIYF. Incomplete CDR3 DNA: TGTGCCAGCTCACCGGATCTCGCGGACACC. This chain connects TRBV18 to TRBJ1-3; the D is unclear. Sequencing ends 3 residues short of the CDR3 end; the germline J gene provides the rest. Trimming left V 3 bases short and J 8 bases short, with 11 bases between. The CDR3 runs 13 residues. The germline V gene has CDR1 KGHSH and CDR2 LQKENI.

In this sample, this clone turned up many times. The read terminates 3 residues before the CDR3 end, so the remaining end is supplied by the germline J gene. The chain carries TRBV18 and TRBJ2-5; 9 positions agree with TRBD2. The CDR3 loop spans 16 amino acids. Germline V CDR1 and CDR2: KGHSH, LQKENI. V lost 2 bases to trimming and J lost 5 bases; unmatched junction nucleotides: 9. The CDR3 spells CASSPSIAGDWETQYF. The sequenced CDR3 bases are TGTGCCAGCTCACCATCTATAGCGGGAGATTGGGAGACC.

This clone was counted a few times. The read terminates 3 residues ahead of where the CDR3 ends, so the germline J gene completes it. This chain connects TRBV7-9 to TRBJ1-6; TRBD1 aligns across 8 bases. The CDR3 length is 15 residues. CDR1 and CDR2 (germline): SEHNR, FQNEAQ (reference sequence). With 3 bases clipped from V and 7 bases from J, the junction kept 5 bases outside the gene matches. The CDR3 loop is CASSFSDRANSPLHF. The sequenced CDR3 bases are TGTGCCAGCAGCTTCTCGGACAGGGCAAATTCACCC.

In its sample, this clone was seen a few times. The read ends 3 residues early relative to the CDR3; the germline J gene fills the gap. The chain recombines TRBV11-2 with TRBJ1-5, with a possible D match to TRBD1 (5 bases). The germline V gene has CDR1 SGHAT and CDR2 FQNNGV. CDR3 size: 14 residues. V was trimmed by 5 bases and J by 4 bases, leaving 12 bases between them. CDR3 amino acids: CASSPGGGNQPQHF. The sequenced part of the CDR3 DNA is TGTGCCAGCAGCCCCGGTGGGGGGAATCAGCCC.

With regard to this clone: Sequencing ends 3 residues short of the CDR3 end; the germline J gene provides the rest. The chain combines TRBV19 with TRBJ1-1; possibly TRBD1 for D (5 bases). CDR3 length equals 17 residues. V was pared by 3 bases and J by 1 base, with 18 bases between. CDR1 and CDR2 from the germline V gene are LNHDA and SQIVND (reference sequence). This CDR3 is CASSILGADGRNTEAFF. The CDR3 DNA, read in part, is TGTGCCAGTAGTATCTTAGGGGCAGACGGGAGGAACACTGAA.

This clone was observed a handful of times. The read stops 3 residues short of the end of the CDR3; the missing end is completed from the germline J gene. The chain joins TRBV7-8 to TRBJ1-1; a possible D gene is TRBD1 (6 bases). The length of the CDR3 is 15 residues. Trimming took off 4 bases at V and 1 base at J, with 13 bases between the two ends. Germline V gene data show CDR1 as SGHVS and CDR2 as FQNEAQ. Partial CDR3 DNA: TGTGCCAGCAGCTCATCCCCCAGGGGGAACACTGAA. It yields the protein CASSSSPRGNTE. The whole CDR3 sequence is CASSSSPRGNTEAFF.

This clone showed up many times. The read terminates 3 residues before the CDR3 end, so the remaining end is supplied by the germline J gene. The chain carries TRBV18 and TRBJ2-7; 9 bases are a match to TRBD1. The length of the CDR3 is 14 residues. J was trimmed by 3 bases and V by 3 bases; bases with no gene match: 3. CDR1 KGHSH and CDR2 LQKENI come from the germline V gene. The sequenced CDR3 bases are TGTGCCAGCTCACCGGACAGGGGAGGCTACGAG. This gives the protein CASSPDRGGYE. The entire CDR3 is CASSPDRGGYEQYF. Together with reference TRBV18 and TRBJ2-7, the CDR3 gives the full variable domain: NAGVMQNPRHLVRRRGQEARLRCSPMKGHSHVYWYRQLPEEGLKFMVYLQKENIIDESGMPKERFSAEFPKEGPSILRIQQVVRGDSAAYFCASSPDRGGYEQYFGPGTRLTVT.

At least ten counts were recorded for this clone. The read stops 3 residues short of the end of the CDR3; the missing end is completed from the germline J gene. The rearrangement links TRBV5-1 to TRBJ2-5; D possibly corresponds to TRBD1 (6 bases). The CDR3 totals 14 residues. V was shortened by 4 bases and J by 3 bases, with 13 bases between the two germline ends. Germline V lookup: CDR1 SGHRS, CDR2 YFSETQ. The CDR3 spells CASSPTGTKETQYF. Incomplete CDR3 DNA: TGCGCCAGCAGCCCAACCGGGACAAAAGAGACC.

At least ten counts were recorded for this clone. The missing CDR3 end, 3 residues past where the read stops, is filled in from the germline J gene. This chain links TRBV28 with TRBJ2-3, with 8 bases fitting TRBD2. Trimming at V came to 3 bases and at J to 3 bases, leaving 11 bases not matched to a gene. The CDR3 is made up of 17 amino acids. Germline V gene lookup returns CDR1 MDHEN and CDR2 SYDVKM. CDR3 bases read: TGTGCCAGCAGTTTTCTATCGGCGGGAGGCGGTACAGATACG. Translating it yields CASSFLSAGGGTDT. The whole CDR3 sequence is CASSFLSAGGGTDTQYF.

This clone was found a few times. With a much larger clone just one base away, this may be a read error. The CDR3 is cut off 3 residues early in the read; its end comes from the germline J gene. The sample holds other DNA sequences that translate to the same CDR3. The rearrangement joins TRBV6-2 or TRBV6-3 to TRBJ1-1; D gene unclear. The length of the CDR3 is 13 residues. From germline, CDR1 is MNHEY and CDR2 SVGEGT. The sequenced CDR3 bases are TGTGCCAGCAGTTACCCGGGTCGCACCGAA. Translating it yields CASSYPGRTE. The whole CDR3 sequence is CASSYPGRTEAFF.

This clone has a count of ten or more. CDR3 loop: CAISGGTGGSDTQYF. The CDR3 DNA, read in part, is TGTGCCATCAGCGGCGGGACAGGGGGCAGCGATACG. The V and J genes are TRBV10-3 and TRBJ2-3; 12 bases are a match to TRBD1. The read gets to within 3 residues of the CDR3 end, and the germline J gene fills in the rest. The ends lost 6 bases at V and 6 bases at J; junction bases unmatched: 7. The CDR3 has 15 residues. CDR1 and CDR2 from the germline V gene are ENHRY and SYGVKD.

This clone showed up many times. Read sequence stops 3 residues before the CDR3 end, and the germline J gene provides the missing end. This chain uses TRBV6-1 with TRBJ2-5, with a possible D match to TRBD1 (6 bases). Trimming removed 8 bases from V and 2 bases from J, with 9 bases in between. The length of the CDR3 is 12 residues. Germline assignment: CDR1 MNHNS and CDR2 SASEGT. The CDR3 loop is CASRGQQETQYF. The DNA read from the CDR3 is TGTGCCAGCCGTGGACAGCAAGAGACC.

This clone was seen a few times. The read ends 3 residues before the CDR3 terminus; that terminus is restored from the germline J gene. The rearrangement uses TRBV2 and TRBJ2-5; no firm D call. Germline V gives CDR1 SNHLY, CDR2 FYNNEI. Trimming pared 5 bases from V and 3 bases from J, leaving 10 bases between. This CDR3 is built from 13 residues. This CDR3 reads CASSPGLEETQYF. The part of the CDR3 DNA that was read is TGTGCCAGCAGTCCTGGTTTAGAAGAGACC.